This TCR beta chain was found in a study of T cell repertoires in cytomegalovirus infection. For the study at large: HLA-C-restricted CMV epitopes, recently identified, and well-studied HLA-B-restricted ones were used by the study. The public TCR beta signatures pointed to both CMV infection and matching HLA type. Study-level points and caveats: Of the TCR beta families, the public ones yielded a cumulative frequency that identified carriers of CMV plus the relevant HLA. Clonotype analysis showed dominance of the ex vivo response by HLA-C-restricted CMV-specific TCR beta clonotypes.

Trimming removed 0 bases from V and 6 bases from J, with 11 bases in between. Germline CDR1 is LGHNA and CDR2 is YSLEER. This CDR3 has 15 amino acids. This clonotype came up a few times. What it binds is not known. Via MiXCR, TCRdb re-called the reads, giving one row per CDR3 protein. The data show 750,000 to 900,000 distinct CDR3 sequences, with 25% to 30% seen just once and about 12% held by the top ten. The chain is built from TRBV4-3 and TRBJ2-2, with D unclear. The sample consisted of cultured CD8+ T cells from PBMCs, taken from culture after CMV antigen stimulation. This TCR was recovered from a human donor in good health (CMV status not recorded). Some clones in this sample may be carry-over from other donors' samples. CDR3 sequence (DNA): TGCGCCAGCAGCCAAGATTGGCCGAGCGCCGGGGAGCTGTTTTTT. It specifies CASSQDWPSAGELFF.